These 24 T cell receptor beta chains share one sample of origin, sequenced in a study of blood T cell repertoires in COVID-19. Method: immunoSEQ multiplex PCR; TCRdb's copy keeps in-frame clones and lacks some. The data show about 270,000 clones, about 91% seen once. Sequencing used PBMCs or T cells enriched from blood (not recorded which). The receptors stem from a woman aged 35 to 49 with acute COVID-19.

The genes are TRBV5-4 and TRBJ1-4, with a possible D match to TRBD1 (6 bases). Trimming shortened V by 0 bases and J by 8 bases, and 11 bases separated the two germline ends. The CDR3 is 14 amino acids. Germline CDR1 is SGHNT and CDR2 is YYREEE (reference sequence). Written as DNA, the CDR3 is TGTGCCAGCAGCTTGGGGGGGCTCGAGGAAAAACTGTTTTTT. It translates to CASSLGGLEEKLFF.

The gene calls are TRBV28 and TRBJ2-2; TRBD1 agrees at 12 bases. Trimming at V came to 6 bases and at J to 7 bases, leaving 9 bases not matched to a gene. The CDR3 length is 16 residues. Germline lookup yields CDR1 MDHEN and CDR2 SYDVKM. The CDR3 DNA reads TGTGCCAGCAGCCTCGGAGGGACAGGGGGCCTCGGGGAGCTGTTTTTT. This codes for CASSLGGTGGLGELFF.

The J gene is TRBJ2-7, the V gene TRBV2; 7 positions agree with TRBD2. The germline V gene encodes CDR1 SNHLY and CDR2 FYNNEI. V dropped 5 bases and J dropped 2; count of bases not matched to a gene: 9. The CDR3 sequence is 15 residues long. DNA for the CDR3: TGTGCCAGCAGTTCATCACTAGCGCGGACCTACGAGCAGTACTTC. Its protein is CASSSSLARTYEQYF.

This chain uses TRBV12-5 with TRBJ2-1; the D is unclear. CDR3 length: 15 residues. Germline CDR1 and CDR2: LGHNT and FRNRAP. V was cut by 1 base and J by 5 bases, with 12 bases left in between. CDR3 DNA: TGTGCTAGTGGTTTGGGGCAGTCCTCAAACAATGAGCAGTTCTTC. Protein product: CASGLGQSSNNEQFF.

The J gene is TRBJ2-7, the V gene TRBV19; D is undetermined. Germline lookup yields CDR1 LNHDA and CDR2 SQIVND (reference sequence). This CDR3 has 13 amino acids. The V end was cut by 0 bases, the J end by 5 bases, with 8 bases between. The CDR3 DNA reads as TGTGCCAGTAGTATAGATCTAGAGGACGAGCAGTACGTC. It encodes CASSIDLEDEQYV.

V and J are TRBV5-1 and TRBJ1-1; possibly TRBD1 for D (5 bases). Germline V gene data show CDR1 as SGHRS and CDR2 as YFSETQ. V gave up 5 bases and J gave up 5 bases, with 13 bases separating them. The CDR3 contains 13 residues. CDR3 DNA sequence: TGCGCCAGCAGATCGGGGGGTGGGACTGAAGCTTTCTTT. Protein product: CASRSGGGTEAFF.

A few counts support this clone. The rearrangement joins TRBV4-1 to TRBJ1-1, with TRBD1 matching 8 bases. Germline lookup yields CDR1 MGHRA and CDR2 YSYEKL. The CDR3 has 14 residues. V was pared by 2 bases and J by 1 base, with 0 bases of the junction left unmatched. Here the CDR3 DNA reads TGCGCCAGCAGCCAACAGGGGGCGAACACTGAAGCTTTCTTT. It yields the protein CASSQQGANTEAFF.

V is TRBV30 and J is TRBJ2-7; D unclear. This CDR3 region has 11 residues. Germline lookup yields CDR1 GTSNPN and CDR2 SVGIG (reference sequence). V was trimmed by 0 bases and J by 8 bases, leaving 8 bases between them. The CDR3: CAWSVAAKQYF. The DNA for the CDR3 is TGTGCCTGGAGTGTAGCAGCGAAGCAGTACTTC.

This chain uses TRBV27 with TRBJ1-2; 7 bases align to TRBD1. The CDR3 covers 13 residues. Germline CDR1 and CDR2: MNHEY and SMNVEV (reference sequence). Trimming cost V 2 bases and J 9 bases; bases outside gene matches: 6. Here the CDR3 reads CASSLIEGASYTF. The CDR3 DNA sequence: TGTGCCAGCAGTTTAATAGAGGGGGCTAGCTACACCTTC.

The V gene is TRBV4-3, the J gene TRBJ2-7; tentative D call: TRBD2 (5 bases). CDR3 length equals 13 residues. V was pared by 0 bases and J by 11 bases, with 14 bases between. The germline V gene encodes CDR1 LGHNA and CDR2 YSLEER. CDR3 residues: CASSQDRTSTKYV. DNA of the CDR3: TGCGCCAGCAGCCAAGATCGGACTTCTACAAAGTACGTC.

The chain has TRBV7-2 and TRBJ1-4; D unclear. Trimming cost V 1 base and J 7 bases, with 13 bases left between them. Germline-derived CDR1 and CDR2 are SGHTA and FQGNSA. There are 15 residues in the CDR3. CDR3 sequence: CASSLGWAATEKLFF. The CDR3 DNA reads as TGTGCCAGCAGCTTAGGCTGGGCAGCTACTGAAAAACTGTTTTTT.

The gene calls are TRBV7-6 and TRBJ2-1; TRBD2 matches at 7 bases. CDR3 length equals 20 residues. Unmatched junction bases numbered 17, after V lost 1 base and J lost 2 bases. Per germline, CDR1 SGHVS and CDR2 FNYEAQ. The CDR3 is CASSLVPQRDGWSPYNEQFF. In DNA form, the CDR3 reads TGTGCCAGCAGCTTAGTCCCCCAGCGGGACGGTTGGTCCCCCTACAATGAGCAGTTCTTC.

DNA for the CDR3: TGTGCCAGCAGCGTAGAGGGCGGGAGTGACACCGGGGAGCTGTTTTTT. It encodes CASSVEGGSDTGELFF. J is TRBJ2-2 and V is TRBV9, with 7 bases aligning to TRBD2. This CDR3 has 16 amino acids. Germline CDR1 reads SGDLS; CDR2 reads YYNGEE. V was pared by 0 bases and J by 3 bases, with 5 bases of the junction left unmatched.

CDR3 amino acids: CASSEGEGPDAFF. Here the CDR3 DNA reads TGTGCCAGCAGTGAAGGTGAGGGTCCCGACGCTTTCTTT. V gene TRBV25-1 combines with J gene TRBJ1-1; D is uncertain. CDR3 length: 13 residues. Germline CDR1 and CDR2: MGHDK and SYGVNS. Trimming shortened V by 2 bases and J by 11 bases, and 15 bases separated the two germline ends.

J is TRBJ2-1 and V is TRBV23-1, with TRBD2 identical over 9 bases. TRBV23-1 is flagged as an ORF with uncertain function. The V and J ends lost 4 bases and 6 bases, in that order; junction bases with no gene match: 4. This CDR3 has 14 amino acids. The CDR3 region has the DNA TGCGCCAGCAGTCCTGGACTAGCGCTCAATGAGCAGTTCTTC. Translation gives CASSPGLALNEQFF.

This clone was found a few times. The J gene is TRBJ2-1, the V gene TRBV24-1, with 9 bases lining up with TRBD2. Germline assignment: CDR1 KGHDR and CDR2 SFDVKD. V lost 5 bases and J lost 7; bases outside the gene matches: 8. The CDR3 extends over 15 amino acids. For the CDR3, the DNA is TGTGCCACCAGTGTGCGGGAGGGCCGAGTTAATGAGCAGTTCTTC. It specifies CATSVREGRVNEQFF.

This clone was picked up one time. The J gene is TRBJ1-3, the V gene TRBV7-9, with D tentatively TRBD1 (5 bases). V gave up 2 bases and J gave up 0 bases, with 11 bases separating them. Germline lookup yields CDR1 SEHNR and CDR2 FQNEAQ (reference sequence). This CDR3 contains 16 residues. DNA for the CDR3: TGTGCCAGCAGCTTATTGTGGGGGGACTCTGGAAACACCATATATTTT. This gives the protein CASSLLWGDSGNTIYF.

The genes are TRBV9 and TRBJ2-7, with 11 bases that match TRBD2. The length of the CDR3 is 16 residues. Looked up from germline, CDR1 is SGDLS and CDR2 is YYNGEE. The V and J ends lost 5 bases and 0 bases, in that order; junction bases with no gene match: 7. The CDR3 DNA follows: TGTGCCAGCAGAGATAGTAGCGGGAGGGCCTCCTACGAGCAGTACGTC. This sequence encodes CASRDSSGRASYEQYV.

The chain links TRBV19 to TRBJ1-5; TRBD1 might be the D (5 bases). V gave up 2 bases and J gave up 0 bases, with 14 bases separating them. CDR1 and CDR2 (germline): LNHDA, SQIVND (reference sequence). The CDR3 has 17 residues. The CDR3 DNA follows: TGTGCCAGTAGTATATATTTCGGGGGAAATAGCAATCAGCCCCAGCATTTT. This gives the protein CASSIYFGGNSNQPQHF.

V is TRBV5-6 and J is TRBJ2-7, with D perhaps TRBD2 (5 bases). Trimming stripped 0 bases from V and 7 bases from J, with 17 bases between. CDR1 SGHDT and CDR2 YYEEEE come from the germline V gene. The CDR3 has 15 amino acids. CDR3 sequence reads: CASSLERAAPLEQYF. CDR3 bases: TGTGCCAGCAGCTTGGAGCGAGCGGCCCCTCTGGAGCAGTACTTC. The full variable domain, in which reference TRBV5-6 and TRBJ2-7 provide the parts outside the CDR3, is DAGVTQSPTHLIKTRGQQVTLRCSPKSGHDTVSWYQQALGQGPQFIFQYYEEEERQRGNFPDRFSGHQFPNYSSELNVNALLLGDSALYLCASSLERAAPLEQYFGPGTRLTVT.

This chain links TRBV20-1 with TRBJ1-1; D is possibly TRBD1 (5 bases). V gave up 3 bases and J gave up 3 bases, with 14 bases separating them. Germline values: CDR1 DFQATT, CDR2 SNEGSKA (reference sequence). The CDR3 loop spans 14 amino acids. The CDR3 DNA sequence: TGCAGTGCTAGTGAGGTCTGGGGGGACACTGAAGCTTTCTTT. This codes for CSASEVWGDTEAFF.

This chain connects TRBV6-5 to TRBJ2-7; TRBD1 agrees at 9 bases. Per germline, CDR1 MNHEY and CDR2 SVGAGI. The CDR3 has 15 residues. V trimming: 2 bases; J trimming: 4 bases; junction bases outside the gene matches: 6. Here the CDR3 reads CASSYRRDREYEQYF. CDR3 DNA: TGTGCCAGCAGTTACCGGCGGGACAGGGAATACGAGCAGTACTTC.

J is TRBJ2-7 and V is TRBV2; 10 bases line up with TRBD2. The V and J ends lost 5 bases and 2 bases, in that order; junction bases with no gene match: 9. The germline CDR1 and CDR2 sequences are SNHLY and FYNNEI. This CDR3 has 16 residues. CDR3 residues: CASSHLGTSETYEQYV. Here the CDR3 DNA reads TGTGCCAGCAGTCACCTAGGGACTAGCGAAACCTACGAGCAGTACGTC.

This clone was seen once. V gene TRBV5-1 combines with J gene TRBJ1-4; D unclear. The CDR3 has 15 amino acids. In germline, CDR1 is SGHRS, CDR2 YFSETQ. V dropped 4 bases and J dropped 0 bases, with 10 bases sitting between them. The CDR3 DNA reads TGCGCCAGCAGCCCTCAGGCAGCAACTAATGAAAAACTGTTTTTT. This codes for CASSPQAATNEKLFF.